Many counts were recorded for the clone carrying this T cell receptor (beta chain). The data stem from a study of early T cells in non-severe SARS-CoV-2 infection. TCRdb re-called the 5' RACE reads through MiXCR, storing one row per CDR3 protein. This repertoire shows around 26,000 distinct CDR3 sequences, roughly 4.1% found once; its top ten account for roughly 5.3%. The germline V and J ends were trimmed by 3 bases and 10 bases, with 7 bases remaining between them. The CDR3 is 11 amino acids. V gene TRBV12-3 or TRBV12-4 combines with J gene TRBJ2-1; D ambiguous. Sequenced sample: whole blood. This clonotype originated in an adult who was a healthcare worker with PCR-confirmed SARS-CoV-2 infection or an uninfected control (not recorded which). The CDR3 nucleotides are TGTGCCAGCAGTTTGGGATGGGAGCAGTTCTTC. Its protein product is CASSLGWEQFF.